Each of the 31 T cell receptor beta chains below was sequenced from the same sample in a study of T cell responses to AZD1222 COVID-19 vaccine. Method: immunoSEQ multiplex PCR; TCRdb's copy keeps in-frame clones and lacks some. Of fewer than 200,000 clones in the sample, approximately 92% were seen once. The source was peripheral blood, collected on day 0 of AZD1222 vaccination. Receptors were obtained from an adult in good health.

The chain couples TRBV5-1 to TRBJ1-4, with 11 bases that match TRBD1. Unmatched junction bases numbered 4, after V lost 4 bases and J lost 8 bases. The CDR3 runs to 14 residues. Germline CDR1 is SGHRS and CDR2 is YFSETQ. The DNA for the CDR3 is TGCGCCAGCAGCCCGGACAGGGGGCCCGAAAAACTGTTTTTT. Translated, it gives CASSPDRGPEKLFF.

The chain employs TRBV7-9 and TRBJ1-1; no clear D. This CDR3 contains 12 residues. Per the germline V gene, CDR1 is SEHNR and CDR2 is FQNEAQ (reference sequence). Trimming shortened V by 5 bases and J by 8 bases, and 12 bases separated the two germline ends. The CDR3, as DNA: TGTGCCAGCAGCCCAATAATCCCGGAAGCTTTCTTT. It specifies CASSPIIPEAFF.

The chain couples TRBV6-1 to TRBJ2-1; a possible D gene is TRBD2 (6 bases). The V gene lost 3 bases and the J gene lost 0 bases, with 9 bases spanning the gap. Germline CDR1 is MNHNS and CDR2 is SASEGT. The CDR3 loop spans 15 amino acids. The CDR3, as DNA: TGTGCCAGCAGTGACGGGGGTACCTCCTACAATGAGCAGTTCTTC. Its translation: CASSDGGTSYNEQFF.

The CDR3 region is CASTRLVGSPLHF. DNA of the CDR3: TGTGCCAGCACAAGGCTTGTTGGTTCACCCCTCCACTTT. The V and J genes are TRBV5-5 and TRBJ1-6; D gene uncertain. The CDR3 covers 13 residues. Trimming took off 6 bases at V and 9 bases at J, with 13 bases between the two ends. CDR1 is SGHKS and CDR2 is YYEKEE in the germline V gene (reference sequence).

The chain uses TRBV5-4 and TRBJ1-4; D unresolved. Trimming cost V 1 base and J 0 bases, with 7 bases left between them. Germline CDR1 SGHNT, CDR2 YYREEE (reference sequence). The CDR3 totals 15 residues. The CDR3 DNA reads TGTGCCAGCAGCTTGTCTTGGGCAACTAATGAAAAACTGTTTTTT. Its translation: CASSLSWATNEKLFF.

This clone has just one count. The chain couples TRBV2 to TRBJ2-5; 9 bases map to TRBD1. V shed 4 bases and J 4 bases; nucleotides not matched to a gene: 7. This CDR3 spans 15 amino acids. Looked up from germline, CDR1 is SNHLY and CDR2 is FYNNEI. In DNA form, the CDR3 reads TGTGCCAGCAGTGTCGGGACAGGGATCGCAGAGACCCAGTACTTC. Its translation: CASSVGTGIAETQYF.

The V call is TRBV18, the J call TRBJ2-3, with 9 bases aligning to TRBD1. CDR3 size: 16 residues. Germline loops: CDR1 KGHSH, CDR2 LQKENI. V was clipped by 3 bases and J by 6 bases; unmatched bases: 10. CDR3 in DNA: TGTGCCAGCTCACCTACAGGGGGCGGCCCCCTTGATACGCAGTATTTT. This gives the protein CASSPTGGGPLDTQYF.

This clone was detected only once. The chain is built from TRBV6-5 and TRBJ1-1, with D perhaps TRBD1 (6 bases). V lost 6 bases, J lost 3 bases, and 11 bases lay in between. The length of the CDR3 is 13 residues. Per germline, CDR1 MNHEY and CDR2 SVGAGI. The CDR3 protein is CASSGGLDTEAFF. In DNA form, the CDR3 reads TGTGCCAGCAGCGGGGGGCTAGACACTGAAGCTTTCTTT.

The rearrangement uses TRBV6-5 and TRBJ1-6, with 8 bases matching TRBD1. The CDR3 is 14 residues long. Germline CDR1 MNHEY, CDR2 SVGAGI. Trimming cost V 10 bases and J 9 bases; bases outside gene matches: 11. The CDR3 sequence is CATGVRGPFSPLHF. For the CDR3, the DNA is TGTGCCACGGGCGTCAGGGGGCCATTTTCACCCCTCCACTTT.

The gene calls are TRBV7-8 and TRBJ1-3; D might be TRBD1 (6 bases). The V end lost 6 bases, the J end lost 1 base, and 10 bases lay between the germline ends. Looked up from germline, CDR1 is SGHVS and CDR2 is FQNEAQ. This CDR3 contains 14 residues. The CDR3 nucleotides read TGTGCCAGCAGGAACACAGGGTCTGGAAACACCATATATTTT. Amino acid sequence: CASRNTGSGNTIYF.

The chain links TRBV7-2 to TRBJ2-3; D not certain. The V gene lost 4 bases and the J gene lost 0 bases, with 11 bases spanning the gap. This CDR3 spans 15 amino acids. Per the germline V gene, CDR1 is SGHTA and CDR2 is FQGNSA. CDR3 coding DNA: TGTGCCAGCAGCTCTGCGGCATTTAGCACAGATACGCAGTATTTT. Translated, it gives CASSSAAFSTDTQYF.

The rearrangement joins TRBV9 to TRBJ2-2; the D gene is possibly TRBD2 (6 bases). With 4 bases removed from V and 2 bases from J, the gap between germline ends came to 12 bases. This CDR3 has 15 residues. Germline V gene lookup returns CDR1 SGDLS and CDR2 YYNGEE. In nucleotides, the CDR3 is TGTGCCAGCAGCCCTCCCGGGGGTAACACCGGGGAGCTGTTTTTT. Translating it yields CASSPPGGNTGELFF.

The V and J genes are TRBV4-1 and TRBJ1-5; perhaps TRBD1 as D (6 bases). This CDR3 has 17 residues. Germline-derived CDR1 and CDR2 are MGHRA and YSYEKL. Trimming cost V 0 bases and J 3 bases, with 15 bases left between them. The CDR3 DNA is TGCGCCAGCAGCCAAGAGGTGGGGGCGGGTTTCAATCAGCCCCAGCATTTT. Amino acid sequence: CASSQEVGAGFNQPQHF.

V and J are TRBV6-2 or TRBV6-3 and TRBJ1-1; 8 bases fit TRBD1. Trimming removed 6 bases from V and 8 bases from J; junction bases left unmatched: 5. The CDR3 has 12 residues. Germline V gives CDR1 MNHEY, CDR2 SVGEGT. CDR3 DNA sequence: TGTGCCAGCAGCAGGACAGGGATGGAAGCTTTCTTT. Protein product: CASSRTGMEAFF.

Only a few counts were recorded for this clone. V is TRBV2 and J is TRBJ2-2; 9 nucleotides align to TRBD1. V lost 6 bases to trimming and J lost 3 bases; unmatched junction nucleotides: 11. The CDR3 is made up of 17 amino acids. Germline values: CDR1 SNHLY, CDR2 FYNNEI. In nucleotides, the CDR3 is TGTGCCAGCAGCTATCTCACAGGGGGCGGGTACACCGGGGAGCTGTTTTTT. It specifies CASSYLTGGGYTGELFF.

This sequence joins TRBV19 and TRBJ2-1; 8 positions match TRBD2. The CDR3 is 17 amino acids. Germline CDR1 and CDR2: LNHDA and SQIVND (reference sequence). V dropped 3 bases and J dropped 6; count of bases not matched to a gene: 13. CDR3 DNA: TGTGCCAGTAGTATGGGTTCGGGAGGGCTTAGACGCAATGAGCAGTTCTTC. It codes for CASSMGSGGLRRNEQFF.

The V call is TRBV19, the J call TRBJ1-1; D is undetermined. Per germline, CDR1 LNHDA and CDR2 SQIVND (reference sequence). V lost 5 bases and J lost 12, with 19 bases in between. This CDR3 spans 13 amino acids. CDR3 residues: CASSLGEAERPFF. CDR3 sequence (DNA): TGTGCCAGTAGTTTGGGCGAGGCCGAGAGGCCTTTCTTT.

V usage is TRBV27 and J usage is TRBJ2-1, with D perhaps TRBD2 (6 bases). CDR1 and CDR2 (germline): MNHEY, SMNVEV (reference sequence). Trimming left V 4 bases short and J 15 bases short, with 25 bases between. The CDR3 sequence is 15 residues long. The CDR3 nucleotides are TGTGCCAGCAGTTACCGCCTCCAGGGACTCCAGAGGCCGTTCTTC. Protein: CASSYRLQGLQRPFF.

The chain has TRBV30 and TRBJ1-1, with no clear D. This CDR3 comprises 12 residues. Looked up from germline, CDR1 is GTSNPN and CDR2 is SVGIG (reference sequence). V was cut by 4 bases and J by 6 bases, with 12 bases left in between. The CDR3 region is CAWTLGSAEAFF. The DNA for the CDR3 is TGTGCCTGGACCCTAGGGAGTGCTGAAGCTTTCTTT.

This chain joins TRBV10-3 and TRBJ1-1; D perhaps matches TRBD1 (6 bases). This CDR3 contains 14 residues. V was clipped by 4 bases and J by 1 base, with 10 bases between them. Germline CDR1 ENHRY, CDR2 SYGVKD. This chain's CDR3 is CAISAGGGNTEAFF. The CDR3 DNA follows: TGTGCCATCAGTGCCGGGGGCGGGAACACTGAAGCTTTCTTT.

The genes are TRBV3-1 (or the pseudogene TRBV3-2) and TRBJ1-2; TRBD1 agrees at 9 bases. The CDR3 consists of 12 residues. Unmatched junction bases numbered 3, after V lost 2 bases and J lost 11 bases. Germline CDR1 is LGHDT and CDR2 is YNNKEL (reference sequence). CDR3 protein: CASSQPDRGYTF. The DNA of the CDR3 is TGTGCCAGCAGCCAACCTGACAGGGGGTACACCTTC.

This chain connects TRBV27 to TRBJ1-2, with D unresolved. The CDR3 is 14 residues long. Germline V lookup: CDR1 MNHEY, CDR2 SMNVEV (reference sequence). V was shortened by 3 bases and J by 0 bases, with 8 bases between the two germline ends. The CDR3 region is CASSFRAANYGYTF. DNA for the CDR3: TGTGCCAGCAGTTTTAGGGCAGCTAACTATGGCTACACCTTC.

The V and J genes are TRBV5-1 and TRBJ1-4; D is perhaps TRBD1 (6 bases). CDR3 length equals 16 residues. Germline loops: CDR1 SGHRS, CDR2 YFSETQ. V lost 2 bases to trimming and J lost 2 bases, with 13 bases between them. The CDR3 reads CASSFGQTGTNEKLFF. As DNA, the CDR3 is TGCGCCAGCAGCTTCGGCCAAACAGGGACTAATGAAAAACTGTTTTTT.

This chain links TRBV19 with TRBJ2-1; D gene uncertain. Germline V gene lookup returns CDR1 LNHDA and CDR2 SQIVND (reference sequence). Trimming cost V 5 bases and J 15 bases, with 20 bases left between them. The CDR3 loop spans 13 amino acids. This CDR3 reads CASSQSPFGEWFF. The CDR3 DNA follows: TGTGCCAGTAGTCAATCCCCTTTTGGGGAATGGTTCTTC.

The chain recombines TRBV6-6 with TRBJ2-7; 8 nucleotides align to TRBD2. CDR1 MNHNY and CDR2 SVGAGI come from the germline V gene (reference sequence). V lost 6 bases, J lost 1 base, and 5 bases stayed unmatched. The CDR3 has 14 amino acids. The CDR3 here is CASRGGGRSYEQYV. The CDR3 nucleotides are TGTGCCAGCAGGGGCGGGGGGAGGTCCTACGAGCAGTACGTC.

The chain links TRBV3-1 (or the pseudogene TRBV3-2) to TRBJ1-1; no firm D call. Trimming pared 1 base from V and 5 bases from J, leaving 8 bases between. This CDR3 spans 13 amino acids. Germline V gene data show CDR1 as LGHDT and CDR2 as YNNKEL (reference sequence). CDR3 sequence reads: CASSQAGWTEAFF. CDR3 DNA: TGTGCCAGCAGCCAAGCGGGGTGGACTGAAGCTTTCTTT.

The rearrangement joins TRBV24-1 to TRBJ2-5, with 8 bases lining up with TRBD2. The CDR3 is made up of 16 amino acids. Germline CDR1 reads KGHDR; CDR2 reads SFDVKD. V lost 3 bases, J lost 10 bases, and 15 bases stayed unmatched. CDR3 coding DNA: TGTGCCACCAGTGATCCCGGACTAGCCCACACCGATGGCCAGTACTTC. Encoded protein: CATSDPGLAHTDGQYF.

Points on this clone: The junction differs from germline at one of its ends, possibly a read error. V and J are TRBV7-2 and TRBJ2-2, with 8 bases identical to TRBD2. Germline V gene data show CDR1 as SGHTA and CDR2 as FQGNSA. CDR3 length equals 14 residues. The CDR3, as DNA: TGTGCCAGCAGCCTAGCGGGGAACACCGGGGAGCTGTTTTTT. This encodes CASSLAGNTGELFF.

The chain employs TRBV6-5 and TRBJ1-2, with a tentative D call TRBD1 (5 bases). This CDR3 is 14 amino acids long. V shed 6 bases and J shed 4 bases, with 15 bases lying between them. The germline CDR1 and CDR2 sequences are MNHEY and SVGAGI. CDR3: CASRTGQRSYGYTF. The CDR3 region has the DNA TGTGCCAGCAGGACGGGGCAAAGGTCCTATGGCTACACCTTC.

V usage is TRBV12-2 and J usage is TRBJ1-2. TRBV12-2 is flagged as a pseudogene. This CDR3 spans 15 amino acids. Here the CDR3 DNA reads TGTGCAAGTCGCTCCGGGGTCTGTTGGCGGTGCGGCTACACCTTC. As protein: CASRSGVCWRCGYTF.

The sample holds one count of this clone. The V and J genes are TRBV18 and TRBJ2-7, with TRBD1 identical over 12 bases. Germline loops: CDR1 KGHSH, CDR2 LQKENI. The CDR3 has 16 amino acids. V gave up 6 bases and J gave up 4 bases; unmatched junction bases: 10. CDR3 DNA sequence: TGTGCCAGCTCCCCGCTCGGGACAGGGGGCAGATACGAGCAGTACTTC. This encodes CASSPLGTGGRYEQYF.